This T cell receptor beta chain was retrieved from a study of beta chain features in type 1 diabetes. Study-wide context: All samples yielded some 110 million examined sorted cells.

Germline loops: CDR1 LGHNA, CDR2 YNFKEQ. The CDR3 extends over 14 amino acids. V shed 0 bases and J shed 6 bases, with 12 bases lying between them. The table lists this clone with a few counts. Its antigen is currently unknown. Points from the study as a whole: For Type 1 diabetes patients, all four CD4+ subsets carried TCRB CDR3s that were moderately but significantly shorter. Across patients, naive, central memory and Treg TCRB repertoires exhibited apparently greater similarity than was observed across healthy donors. For type 1 diabetes patients, VDJ junctions showed fewer insertions and more deletions.

The whole isolated RNA underwent reverse transcription, so sequencing captured expressed TCRB transcripts. TCRdb's table, derived via immunoSEQ multiplex PCR, lists solely in-frame clones and lacks some. This table has under 450,000 clones, around 16% appearing once. This clonotype was sampled from a woman under 30 in good health. V is TRBV4-2 and J is TRBJ2-7; D is unclear. Material: naive CD4+ T cells from blood. CDR3: CASSQDWRNREQYF. The CDR3 DNA is TGTGCCAGCAGCCAAGATTGGCGGAATCGCGAGCAGTACTTC.